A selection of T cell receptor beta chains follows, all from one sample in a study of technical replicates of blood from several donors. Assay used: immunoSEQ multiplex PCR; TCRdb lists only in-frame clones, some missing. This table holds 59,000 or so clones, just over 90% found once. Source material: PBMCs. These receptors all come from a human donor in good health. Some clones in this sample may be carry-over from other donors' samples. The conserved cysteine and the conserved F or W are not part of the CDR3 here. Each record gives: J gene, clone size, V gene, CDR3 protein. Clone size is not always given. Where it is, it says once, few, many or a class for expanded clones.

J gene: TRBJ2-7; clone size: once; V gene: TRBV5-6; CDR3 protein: ASSPGLAAYEQY
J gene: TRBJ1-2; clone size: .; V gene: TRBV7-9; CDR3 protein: ASRGTGSYGYT
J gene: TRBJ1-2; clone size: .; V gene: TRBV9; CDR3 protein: ASSVVEGRGGYGYT
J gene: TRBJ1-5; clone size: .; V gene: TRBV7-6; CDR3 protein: ASSLGGTVNQPQH
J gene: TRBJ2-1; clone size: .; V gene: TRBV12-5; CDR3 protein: ASGLTRLREQF
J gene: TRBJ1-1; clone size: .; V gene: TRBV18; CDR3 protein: ASSPREGMELNTEAF
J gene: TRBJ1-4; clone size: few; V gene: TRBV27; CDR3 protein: ASSPRDRGRISTNEKLF
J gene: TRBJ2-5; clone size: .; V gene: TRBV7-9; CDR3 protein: ASSHQDPGQQETQY
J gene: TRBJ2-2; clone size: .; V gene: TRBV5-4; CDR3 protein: ASTNQQGGTGELF
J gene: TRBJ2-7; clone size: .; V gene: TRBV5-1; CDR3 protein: ASTPGDWSSYEQY
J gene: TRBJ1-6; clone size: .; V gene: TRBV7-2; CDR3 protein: ASRGSGVDNSPLH
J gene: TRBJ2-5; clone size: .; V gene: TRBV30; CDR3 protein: AWGGTGRETQY
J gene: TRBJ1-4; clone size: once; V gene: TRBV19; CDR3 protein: ASTLDRGNEKLF
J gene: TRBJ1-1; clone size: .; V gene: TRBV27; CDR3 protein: ASSWGRGGTEAF
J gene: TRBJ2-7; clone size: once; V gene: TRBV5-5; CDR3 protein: ASSFRQDYEQY
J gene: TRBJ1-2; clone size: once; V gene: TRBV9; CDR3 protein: ASSVTQGGDRGGGYT
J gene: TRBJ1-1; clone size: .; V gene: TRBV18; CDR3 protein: ASSPTDRAETEAF
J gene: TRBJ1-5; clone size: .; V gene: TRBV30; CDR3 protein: AWSTGNQPQH
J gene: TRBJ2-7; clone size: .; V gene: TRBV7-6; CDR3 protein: ASSLGTSGPFPYEQY
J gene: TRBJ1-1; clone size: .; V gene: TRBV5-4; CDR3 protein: ASSSRQAHGAF
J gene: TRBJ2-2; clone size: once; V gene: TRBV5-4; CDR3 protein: ASSRQGTGELF
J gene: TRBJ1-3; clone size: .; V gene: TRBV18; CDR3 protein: ASSPGQGTIY
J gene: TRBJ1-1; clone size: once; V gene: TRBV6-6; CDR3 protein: ASIRGGVTEAF
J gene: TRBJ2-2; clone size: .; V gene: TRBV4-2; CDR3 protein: ASSPGIGIGELF
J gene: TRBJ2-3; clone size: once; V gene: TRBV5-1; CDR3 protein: ASSSQITGTDTQY
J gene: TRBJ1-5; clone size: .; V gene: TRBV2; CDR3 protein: ASTESGGNQPQH
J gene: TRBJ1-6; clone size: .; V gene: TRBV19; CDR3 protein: ATSPGFNSPLH
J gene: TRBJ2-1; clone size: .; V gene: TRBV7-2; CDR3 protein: ASRVDWNEQF
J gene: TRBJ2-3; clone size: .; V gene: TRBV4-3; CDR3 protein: ASSTAGKLDTQY
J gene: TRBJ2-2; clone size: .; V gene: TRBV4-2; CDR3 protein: ASRQGITGELF
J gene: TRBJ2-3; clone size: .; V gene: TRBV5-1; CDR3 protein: ASSQGLAGGAQY
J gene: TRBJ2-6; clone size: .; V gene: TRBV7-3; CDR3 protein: ASSKGASSGANVLT
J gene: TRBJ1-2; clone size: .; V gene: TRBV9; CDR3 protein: ASSARTHRERDGYT